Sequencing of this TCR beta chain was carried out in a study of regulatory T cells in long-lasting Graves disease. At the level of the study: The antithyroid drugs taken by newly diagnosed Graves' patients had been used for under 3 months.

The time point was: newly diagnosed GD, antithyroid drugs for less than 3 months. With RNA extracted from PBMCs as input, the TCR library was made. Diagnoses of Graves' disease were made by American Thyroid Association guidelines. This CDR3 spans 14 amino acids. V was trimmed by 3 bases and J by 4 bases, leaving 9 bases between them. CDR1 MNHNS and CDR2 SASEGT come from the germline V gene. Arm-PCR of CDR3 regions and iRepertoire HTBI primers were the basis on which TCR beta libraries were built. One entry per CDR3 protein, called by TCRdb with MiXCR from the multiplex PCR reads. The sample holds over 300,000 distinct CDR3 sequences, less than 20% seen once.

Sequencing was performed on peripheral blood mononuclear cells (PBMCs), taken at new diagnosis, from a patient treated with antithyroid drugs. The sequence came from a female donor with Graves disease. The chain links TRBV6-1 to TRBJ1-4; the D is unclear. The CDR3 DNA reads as TGTGCCAGCAGTGACAGCCGTAGTAATGAAAAACTGTTTTTT. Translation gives CASSDSRSNEKLFF.